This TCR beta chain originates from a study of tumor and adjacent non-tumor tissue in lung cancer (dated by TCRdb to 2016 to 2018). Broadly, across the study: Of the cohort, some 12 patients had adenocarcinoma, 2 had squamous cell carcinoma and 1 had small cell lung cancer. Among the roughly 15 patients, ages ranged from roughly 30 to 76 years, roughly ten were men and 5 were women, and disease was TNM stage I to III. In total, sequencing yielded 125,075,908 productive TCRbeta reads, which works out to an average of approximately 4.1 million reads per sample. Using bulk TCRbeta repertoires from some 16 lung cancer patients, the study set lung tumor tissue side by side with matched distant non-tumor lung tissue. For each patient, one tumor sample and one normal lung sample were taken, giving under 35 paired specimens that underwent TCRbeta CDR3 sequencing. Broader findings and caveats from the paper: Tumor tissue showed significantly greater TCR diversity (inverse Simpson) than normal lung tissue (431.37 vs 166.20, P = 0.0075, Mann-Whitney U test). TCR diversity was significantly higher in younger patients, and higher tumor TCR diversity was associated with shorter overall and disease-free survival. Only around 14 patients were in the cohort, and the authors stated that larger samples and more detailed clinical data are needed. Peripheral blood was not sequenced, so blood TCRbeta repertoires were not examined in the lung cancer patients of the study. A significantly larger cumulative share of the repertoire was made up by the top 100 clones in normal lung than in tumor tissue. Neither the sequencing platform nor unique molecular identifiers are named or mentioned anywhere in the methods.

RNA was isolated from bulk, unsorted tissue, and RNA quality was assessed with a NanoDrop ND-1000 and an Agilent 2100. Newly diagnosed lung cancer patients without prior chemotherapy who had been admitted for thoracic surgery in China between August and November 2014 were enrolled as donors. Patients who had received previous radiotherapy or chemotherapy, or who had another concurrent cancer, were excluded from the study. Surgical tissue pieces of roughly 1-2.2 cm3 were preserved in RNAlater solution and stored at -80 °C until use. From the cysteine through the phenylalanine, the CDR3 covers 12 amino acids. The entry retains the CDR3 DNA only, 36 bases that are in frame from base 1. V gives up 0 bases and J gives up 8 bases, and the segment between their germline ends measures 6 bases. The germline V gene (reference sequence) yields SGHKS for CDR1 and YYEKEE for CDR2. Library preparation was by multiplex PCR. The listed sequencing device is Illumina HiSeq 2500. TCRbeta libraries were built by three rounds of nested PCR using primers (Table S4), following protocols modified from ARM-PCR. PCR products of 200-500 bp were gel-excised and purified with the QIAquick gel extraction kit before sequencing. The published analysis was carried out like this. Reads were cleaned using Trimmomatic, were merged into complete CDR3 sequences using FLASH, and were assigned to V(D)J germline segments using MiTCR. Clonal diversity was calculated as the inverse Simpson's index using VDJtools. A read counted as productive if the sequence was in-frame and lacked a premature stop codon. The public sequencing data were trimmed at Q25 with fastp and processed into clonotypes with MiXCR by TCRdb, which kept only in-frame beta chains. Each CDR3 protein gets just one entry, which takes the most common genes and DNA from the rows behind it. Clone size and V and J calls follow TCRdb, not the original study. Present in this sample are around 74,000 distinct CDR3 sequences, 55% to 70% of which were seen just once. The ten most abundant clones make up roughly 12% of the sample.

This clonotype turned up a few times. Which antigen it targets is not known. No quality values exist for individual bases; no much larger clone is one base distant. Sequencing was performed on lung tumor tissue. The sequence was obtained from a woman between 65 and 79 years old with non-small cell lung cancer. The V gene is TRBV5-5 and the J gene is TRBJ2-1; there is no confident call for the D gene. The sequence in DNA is TGTGCCAGCAGCTTGGTCGGTTATGAGCAGTTCTTC. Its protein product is CASSLVGYEQFF. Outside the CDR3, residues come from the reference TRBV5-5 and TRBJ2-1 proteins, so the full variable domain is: DAGVTQSPTHLIKTRGQQVTLRCSPISGHKSVSWYQQVLGQGPQFIFQYYEKEERGRGNFPDRFSARQFPNYSSELNVNALLLGDSALYLCASSLVGYEQFFGPGTRLTVL.